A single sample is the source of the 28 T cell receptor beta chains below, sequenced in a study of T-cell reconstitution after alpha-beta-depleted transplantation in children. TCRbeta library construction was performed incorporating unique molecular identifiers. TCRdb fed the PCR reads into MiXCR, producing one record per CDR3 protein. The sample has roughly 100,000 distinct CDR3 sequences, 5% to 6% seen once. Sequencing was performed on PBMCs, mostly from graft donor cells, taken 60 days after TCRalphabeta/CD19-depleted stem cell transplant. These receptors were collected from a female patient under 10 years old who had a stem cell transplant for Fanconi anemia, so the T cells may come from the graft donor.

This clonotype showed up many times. CDR3 sequence: CSVQGYGYTF. CDR3 DNA sequence: TGCAGCGTTCAGGGGTATGGCTACACCTTC. The chain uses TRBV29-1 and TRBJ1-2; the D gene is possibly TRBD1 (6 bases). Germline CDR1 reads SQVTM; CDR2 reads ANQGSEA. The CDR3 loop spans 10 amino acids. Trimming removed 5 bases at V and 5 bases at J, with 6 bases between.

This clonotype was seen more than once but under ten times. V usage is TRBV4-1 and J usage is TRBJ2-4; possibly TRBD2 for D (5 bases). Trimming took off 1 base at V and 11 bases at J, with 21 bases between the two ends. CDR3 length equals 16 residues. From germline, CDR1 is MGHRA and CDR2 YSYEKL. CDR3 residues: CASSQVLGRNGNLQYF. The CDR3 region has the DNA TGCGCCAGCAGCCAAGTCTTAGGCCGGAACGGGAACCTTCAGTACTTC.

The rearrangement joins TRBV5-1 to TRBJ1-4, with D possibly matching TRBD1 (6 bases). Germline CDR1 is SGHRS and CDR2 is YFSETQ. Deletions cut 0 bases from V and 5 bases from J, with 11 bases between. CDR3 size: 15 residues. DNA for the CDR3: TGCGCCAGCAGCTTGGAAACAGGGAGCAATGAAAAACTGTTTTTT. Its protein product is CASSLETGSNEKLFF.

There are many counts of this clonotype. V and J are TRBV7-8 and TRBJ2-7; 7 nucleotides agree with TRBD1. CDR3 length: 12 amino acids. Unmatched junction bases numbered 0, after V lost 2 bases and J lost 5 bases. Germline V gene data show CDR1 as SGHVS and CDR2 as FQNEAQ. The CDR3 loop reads CASSLTGDEQYF. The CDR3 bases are TGTGCCAGCAGCTTAACAGGGGACGAGCAGTACTTC.

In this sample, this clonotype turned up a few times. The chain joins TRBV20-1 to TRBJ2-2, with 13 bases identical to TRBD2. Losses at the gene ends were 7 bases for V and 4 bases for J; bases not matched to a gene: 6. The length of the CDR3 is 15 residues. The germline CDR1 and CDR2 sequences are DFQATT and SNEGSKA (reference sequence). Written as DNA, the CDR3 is TGCAGTGACTGGACTAGCGGGAGAGGCACCGGGGAGCTGTTTTTT. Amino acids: CSDWTSGRGTGELFF.

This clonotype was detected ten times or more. In DNA form, the CDR3 reads TGCAGTGCTAGCGGGGGCCCTTTCTCCTACAATGAGCAGTTCTTC. Encoded protein: CSASGGPFSYNEQFF. V is TRBV20-1 and J is TRBJ2-1; D may match TRBD1 or TRBD2 (6 bases each). Trimming took 3 bases from V and 0 from J, leaving 12 bases between them. The CDR3 loop spans 15 amino acids. Germline CDR1 and CDR2: DFQATT and SNEGSKA (reference sequence).

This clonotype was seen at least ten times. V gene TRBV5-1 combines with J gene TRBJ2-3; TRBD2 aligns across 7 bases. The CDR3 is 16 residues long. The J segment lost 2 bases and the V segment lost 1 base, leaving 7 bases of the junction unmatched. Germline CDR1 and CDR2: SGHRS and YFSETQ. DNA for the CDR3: TGCGCCAGCAGCTTGTGGTCTAGCGGAGACACAGATACGCAGTATTTT. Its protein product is CASSLWSSGDTDTQYF.

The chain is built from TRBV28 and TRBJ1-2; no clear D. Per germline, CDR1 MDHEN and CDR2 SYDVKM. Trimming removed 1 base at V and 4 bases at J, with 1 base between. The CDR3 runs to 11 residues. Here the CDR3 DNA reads TGTGCCAGCAGTTTATCCTATGGCTACACCTTC. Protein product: CASSLSYGYTF.

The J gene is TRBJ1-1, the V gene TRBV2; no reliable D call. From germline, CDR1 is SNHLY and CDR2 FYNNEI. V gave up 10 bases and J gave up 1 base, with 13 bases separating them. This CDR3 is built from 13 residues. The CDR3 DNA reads TGTGCCACCAGCGAAGACACGAACACTGAAGCTTTCTTT. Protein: CATSEDTNTEAFF.

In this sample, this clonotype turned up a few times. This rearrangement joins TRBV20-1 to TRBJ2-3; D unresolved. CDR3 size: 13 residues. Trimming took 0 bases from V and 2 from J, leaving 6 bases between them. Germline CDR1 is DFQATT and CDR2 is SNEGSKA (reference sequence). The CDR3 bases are TGCAGTGCTAGAGATCTACACACAGATACGCAGTATTTT. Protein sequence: CSARDLHTDTQYF.

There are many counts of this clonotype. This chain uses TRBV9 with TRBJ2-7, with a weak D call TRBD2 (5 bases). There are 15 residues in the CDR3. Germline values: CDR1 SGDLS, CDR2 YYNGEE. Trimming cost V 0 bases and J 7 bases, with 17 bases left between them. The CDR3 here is CASSVDPIAQREQYF. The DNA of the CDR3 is TGTGCCAGCAGCGTAGACCCGATAGCTCAGCGGGAGCAGTACTTC.

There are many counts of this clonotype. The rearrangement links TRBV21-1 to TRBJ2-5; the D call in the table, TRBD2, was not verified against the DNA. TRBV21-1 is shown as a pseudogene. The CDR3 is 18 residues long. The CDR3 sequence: CASSRGGGLAGLGETQYF. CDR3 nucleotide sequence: TGTGCCAGCAGCAGGGGAGGAGGACTAGCGGGATTGGGAGAGACCCAGTACTTC.

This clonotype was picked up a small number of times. CDR3 sequence (DNA): TGTGCCACCAGCAGAGATGGACAGGGGGGAGAGACCCAGTACTTC. Translated, it gives CATSRDGQGGETQYF. This chain uses TRBV15 with TRBJ2-5; 10 nucleotides align to TRBD1. This CDR3 has 15 residues. The V gene's germline CDR1 is LNHNV and CDR2 YYDKDF (reference sequence). J was trimmed by 4 bases and V by 0 bases; bases with no gene match: 2.

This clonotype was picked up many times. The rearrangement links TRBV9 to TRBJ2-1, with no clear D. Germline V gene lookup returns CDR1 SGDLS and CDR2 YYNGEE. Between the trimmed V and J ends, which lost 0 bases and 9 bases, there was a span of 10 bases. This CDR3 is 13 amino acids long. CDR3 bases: TGTGCCAGCAGCGTAGCTTTTGGGTTTGAGCAGTTCTTC. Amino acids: CASSVAFGFEQFF.

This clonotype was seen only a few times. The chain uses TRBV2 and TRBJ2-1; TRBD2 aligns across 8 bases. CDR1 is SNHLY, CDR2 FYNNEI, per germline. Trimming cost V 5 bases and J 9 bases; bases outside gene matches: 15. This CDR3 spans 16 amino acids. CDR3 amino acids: CASSRPGLGEGGEQFF. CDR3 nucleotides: TGTGCCAGCAGTCGGCCGGGACTAGGAGAGGGGGGTGAGCAGTTCTTC.

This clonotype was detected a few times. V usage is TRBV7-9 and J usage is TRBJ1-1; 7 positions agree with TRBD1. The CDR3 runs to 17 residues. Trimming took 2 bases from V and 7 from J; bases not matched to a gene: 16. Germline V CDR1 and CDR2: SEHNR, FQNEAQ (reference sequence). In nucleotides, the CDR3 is TGTGCCAGCAGCTTAAAAGTCGGTGTGGGTAGGGGGCGTGAAGCTTTCTTT. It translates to CASSLKVGVGRGREAFF.

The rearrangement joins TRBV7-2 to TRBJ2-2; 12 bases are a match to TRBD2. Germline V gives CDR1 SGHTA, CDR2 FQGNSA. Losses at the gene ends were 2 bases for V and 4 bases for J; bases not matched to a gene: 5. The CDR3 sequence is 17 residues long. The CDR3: CASSLLAGGPSTGELFF. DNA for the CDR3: TGTGCCAGCAGCTTACTAGCGGGGGGGCCGAGCACCGGGGAGCTGTTTTTT.

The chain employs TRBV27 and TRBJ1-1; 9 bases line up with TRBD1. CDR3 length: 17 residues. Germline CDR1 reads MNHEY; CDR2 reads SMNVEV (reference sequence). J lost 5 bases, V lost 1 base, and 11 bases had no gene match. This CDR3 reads CASSLYRGRPRGTEAFF. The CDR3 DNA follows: TGTGCCAGCAGTTTATACAGGGGGCGCCCCAGGGGGACTGAAGCTTTCTTT.

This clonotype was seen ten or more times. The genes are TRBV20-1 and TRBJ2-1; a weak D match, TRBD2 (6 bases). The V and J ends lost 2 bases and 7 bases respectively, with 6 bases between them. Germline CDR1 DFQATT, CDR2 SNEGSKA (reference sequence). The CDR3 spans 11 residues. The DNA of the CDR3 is TGCAGTGCTAGACGGGGGAATGAGCAGTTCTTC. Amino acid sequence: CSARRGNEQFF.

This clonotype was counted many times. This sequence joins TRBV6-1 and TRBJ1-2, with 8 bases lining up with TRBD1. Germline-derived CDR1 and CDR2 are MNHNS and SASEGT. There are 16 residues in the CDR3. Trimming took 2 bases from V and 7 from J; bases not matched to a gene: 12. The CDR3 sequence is CASSESVWQGAFGYTF. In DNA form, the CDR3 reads TGTGCCAGCAGTGAATCGGTTTGGCAGGGGGCTTTTGGCTACACCTTC.

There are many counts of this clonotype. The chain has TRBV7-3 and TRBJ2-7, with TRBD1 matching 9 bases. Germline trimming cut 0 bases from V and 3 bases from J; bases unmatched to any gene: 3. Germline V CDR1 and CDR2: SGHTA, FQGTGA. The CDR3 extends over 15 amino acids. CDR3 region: CASSLTLGQGYEQYF. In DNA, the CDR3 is TGTGCCAGCAGCTTAACGCTGGGACAGGGCTACGAGCAGTACTTC.

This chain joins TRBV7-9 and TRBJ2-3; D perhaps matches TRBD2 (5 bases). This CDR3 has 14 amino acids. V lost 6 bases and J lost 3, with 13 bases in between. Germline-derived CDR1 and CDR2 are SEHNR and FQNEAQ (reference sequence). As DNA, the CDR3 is TGTGCCAGCAGTCGGATGGAGGCGACAGATACGCAGTATTTT. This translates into CASSRMEATDTQYF. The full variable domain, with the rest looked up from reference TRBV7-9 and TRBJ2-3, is DTGVSQNPRHKITKRGQNVTFRCDPISEHNRLYWYRQTLGQGPEFLTYFQNEAQLEKSRLLSDRFSAERPKGSFSTLEIQRTEQGDSAMYLCASSRMEATDTQYFGPGTRLTVL.

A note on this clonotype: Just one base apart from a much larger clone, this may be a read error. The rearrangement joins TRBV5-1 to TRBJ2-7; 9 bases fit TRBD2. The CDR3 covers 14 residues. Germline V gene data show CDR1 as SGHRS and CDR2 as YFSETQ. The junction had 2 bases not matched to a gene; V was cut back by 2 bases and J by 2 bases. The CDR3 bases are TGCGCCAGCAGCTTATGCGGGAGGGCCTACGAGCAGTACTTC. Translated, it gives CASSLCGRAYEQYF.

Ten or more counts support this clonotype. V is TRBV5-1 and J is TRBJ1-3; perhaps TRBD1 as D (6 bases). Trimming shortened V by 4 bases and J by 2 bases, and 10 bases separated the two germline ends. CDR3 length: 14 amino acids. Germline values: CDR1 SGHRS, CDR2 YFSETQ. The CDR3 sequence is CASSTGIAGNTIYF. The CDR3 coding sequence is TGCGCCAGCAGCACAGGGATCGCTGGAAACACCATATATTTT.

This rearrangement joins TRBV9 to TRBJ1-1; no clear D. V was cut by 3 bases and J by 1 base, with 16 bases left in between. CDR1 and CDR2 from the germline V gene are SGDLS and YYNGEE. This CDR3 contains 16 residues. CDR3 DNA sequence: TGTGCCAGCAGCGCGATGACGGATGTCTGGAACACTGAAGCTTTCTTT. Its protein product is CASSAMTDVWNTEAFF.

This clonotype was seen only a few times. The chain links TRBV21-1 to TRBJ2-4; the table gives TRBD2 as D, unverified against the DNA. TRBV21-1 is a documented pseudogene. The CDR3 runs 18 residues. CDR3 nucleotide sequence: TGTGCCAGCAGCAAAAAAACGGGACTAGCGGGAGCCTTGGGGATTCAGTACTTC. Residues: CASSKKTGLAGALGIQYF.

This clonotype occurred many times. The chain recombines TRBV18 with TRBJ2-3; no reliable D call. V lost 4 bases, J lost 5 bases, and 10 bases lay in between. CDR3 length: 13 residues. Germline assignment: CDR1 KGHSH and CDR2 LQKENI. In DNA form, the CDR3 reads TGTGCCAGCTCACTACCTTCGGGAGATACGCAGTATTTT. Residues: CASSLPSGDTQYF. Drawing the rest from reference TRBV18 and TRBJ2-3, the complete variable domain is NAGVMQNPRHLVRRRGQEARLRCSPMKGHSHVYWYRQLPEEGLKFMVYLQKENIIDESGMPKERFSAEFPKEGPSILRIQQVVRGDSAAYFCASSLPSGDTQYFGPGTRLTVL.

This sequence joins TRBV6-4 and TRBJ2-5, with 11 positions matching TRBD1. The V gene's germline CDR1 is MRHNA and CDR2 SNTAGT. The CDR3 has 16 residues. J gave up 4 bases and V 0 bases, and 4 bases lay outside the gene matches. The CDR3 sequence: CASSDSGTGGRETQYF. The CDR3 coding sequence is TGTGCCAGCAGTGACTCCGGGACAGGGGGGAGAGAGACCCAGTACTTC.